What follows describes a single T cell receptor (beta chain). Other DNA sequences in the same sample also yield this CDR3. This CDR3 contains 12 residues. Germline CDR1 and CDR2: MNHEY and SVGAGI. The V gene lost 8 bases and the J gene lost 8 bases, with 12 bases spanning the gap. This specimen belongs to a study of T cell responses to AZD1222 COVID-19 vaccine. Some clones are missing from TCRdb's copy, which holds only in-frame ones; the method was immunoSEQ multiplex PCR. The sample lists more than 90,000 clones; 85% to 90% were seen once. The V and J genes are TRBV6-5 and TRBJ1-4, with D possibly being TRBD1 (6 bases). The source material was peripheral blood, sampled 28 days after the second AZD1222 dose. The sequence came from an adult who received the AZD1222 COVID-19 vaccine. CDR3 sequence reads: CASRKGGEKLFF. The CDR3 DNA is TGTGCCAGCCGGAAAGGGGGGGAAAAACTGTTTTTT.